One sample yielded the 2 T cell receptor beta chains listed below, sequenced in a study of technical replicates of blood from a handful of donors. TCRdb keeps only in-frame clones here, not all; method: immunoSEQ multiplex PCR. The data hold about 76,000 clones, with 80% to 90% observed a single time. Sequences were obtained from PBMCs. All receptors come from a human donor in good health. Some clones in this sample may be carry-over from other donors' samples.

V usage is TRBV5-1 and J usage is TRBJ2-2; D is ambiguous. The germline V gene encodes CDR1 SGHRS and CDR2 YFSETQ. There are 14 residues in the CDR3. The V end was cut by 0 bases, the J end by 5 bases, with 8 bases between. The CDR3 region is CASSLVVGTGELFF. The CDR3, as DNA: TGCGCCAGCAGCTTGGTTGTCGGGACCGGGGAGCTGTTTTTT.

This chain joins TRBV11-2 and TRBJ2-1, with 7 bases lining up with TRBD2. The germline CDR1 and CDR2 sequences are SGHAT and FQNNGV. The CDR3 loop spans 17 amino acids. Germline trimming cut 6 bases from V and 4 bases from J; bases unmatched to any gene: 15. The DNA of the CDR3 is TGTGCCAGCAGTCCGACGGGGGGACTCAGATATTACAATGAGCAGTTCTTC. Its translation is CASSPTGGLRYYNEQFF. Drawing the rest from reference TRBV11-2 and TRBJ2-1, the complete variable domain is EAGVAQSPRYKIIEKRQSVAFWCNPISGHATLYWYQQILGQGPKLLIQFQNNGVVDDSQLPKDRFSAERLKGVDSTLKIQPAKLEDSAVYLCASSPTGGLRYYNEQFFGPGTRLTVL.